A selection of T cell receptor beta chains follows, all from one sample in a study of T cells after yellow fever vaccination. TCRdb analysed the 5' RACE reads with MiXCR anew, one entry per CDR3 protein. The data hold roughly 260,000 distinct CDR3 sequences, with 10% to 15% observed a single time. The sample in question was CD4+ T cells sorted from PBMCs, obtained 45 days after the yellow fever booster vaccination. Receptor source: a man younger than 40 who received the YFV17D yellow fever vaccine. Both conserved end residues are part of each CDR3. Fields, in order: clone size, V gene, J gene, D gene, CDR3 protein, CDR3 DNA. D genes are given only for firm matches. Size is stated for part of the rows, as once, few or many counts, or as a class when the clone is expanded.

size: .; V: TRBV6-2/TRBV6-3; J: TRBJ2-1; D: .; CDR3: CASSYSFIGGSVTYNEQFF; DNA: TGTGCCAGCAGTTACTCGTTTATTGGGGGGTCTGTCACCTACAATGAGCAGTTCTTC
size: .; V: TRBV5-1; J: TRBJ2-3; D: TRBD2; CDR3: CASRSGRGTDTQYF; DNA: TGCGCCAGCAGGAGCGGGAGAGGCACAGATACGCAGTATTTT
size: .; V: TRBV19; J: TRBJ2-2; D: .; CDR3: CASSLTHTGELFF; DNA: TGTGCCAGTAGCCTGACACACACCGGGGAGCTGTTTTTT
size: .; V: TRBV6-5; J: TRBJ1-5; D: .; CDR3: CASSYSGQRNQPQHF; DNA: TGTGCCAGCAGTTACTCGGGGCAGCGCAATCAGCCCCAGCATTTT
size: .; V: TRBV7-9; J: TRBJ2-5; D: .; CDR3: CASSPGPARGETQYF; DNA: TGTGCCAGCAGTCCTGGGCCTGCCCGGGGCGAGACCCAGTACTTC
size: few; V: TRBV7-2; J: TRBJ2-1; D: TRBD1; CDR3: CASSPDRGRYNEQFF; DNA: TGTGCCAGCAGCCCAGACAGGGGCCGGTACAATGAGCAGTTCTTC
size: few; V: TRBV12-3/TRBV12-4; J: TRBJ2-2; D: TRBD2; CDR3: CASSRTRREGTGELFF; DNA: TGTGCCAGCAGTCGCACCCGCCGGGAGGGAACCGGGGAGCTGTTTTTT
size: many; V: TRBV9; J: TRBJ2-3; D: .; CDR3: CASSVNVRDTQYF; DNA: TGTGCCAGCAGCGTCAACGTTAGAGATACGCAGTATTTT
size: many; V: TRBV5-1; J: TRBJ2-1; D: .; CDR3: CASSFGTSPNEQFF; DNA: TGCGCCAGCAGCTTTGGTACTTCCCCCAATGAGCAGTTCTTC
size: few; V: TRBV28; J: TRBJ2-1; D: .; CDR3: CASSLLIANEQFF; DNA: TGTGCCAGCAGTCTACTGATAGCTAATGAGCAGTTCTTC
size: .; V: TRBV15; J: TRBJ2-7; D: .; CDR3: CATSDPSMGYSYEQYF; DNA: TGTGCCACCAGTGACCCCAGCATGGGGTACTCCTACGAGCAGTACTTC
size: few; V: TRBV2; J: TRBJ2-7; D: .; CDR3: CAFSLYRFSTSDKNYEQYF; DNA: TGTGCCTTCAGTTTATATCGGTTTAGTACCTCGGACAAGAACTACGAGCAGTACTTC
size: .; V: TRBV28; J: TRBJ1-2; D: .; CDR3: CASSSTLGPNYGYTF; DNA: TGTGCCAGCAGTTCAACCCTGGGACCTAACTATGGCTACACCTTC
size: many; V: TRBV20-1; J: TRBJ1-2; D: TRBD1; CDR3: CSAVGQGSYGYTF; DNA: TGCAGTGCTGTAGGACAGGGATCCTATGGCTACACCTTC
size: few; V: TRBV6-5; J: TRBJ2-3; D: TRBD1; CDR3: CASSFPRDSTTDTQYF; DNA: TGTGCCAGCAGTTTCCCCCGGGACAGCACCACAGATACGCAGTATTTT
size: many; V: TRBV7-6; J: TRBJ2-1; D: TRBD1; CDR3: CASSLGMDRRNNEQFF; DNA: TGTGCCAGCAGCTTAGGGATGGACAGGAGAAATAATGAGCAGTTCTTC
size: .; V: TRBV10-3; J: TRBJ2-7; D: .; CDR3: CAISESGTLNEQYF; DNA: TGTGCCATCAGTGAGTCGGGGACGTTGAATGAGCAGTACTTC
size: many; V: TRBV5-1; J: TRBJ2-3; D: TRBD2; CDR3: CASSSGLAASTDTQYF; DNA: TGCGCCAGCAGCTCCGGACTAGCTGCTAGCACAGATACGCAGTATTTT
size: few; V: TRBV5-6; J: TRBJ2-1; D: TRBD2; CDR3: CASSFRTSGRTSYNEQFF; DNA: TGTGCCAGCAGCTTTAGGACTAGCGGGAGGACTTCCTACAATGAGCAGTTCTTC
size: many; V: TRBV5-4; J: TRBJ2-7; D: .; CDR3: CASSLKAGSYEQYF; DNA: TGTGCCAGCAGCTTGAAGGCAGGGAGCTACGAGCAGTACTTC
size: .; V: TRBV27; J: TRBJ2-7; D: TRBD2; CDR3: CASSLLAGGGREQYF; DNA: TGTGCCAGCAGTCTACTAGCGGGAGGAGGTCGCGAGCAGTACTTC
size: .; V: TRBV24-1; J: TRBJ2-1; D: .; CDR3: CATSVKGDQFF; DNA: TGTGCCACCAGTGTTAAGGGTGATCAGTTCTTC
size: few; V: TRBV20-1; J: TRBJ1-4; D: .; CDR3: CSAREQLGGFNEKLFF; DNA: TGCAGTGCTAGAGAGCAACTTGGCGGTTTTAATGAAAAACTGTTTTTT
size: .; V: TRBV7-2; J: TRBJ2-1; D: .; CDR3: CASSSRTHGYNEQFF; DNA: TGTGCCAGCAGCTCACGCACCCACGGATACAATGAGCAGTTCTTC
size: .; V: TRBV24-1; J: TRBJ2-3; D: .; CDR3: CATSDSRATQYF; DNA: TGTGCCACCAGTGATTCCAGGGCGACGCAGTATTTT
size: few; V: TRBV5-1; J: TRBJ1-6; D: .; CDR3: CASSLGTLDGPLHF; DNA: TGCGCCAGCAGCCTCGGGACATTGGACGGACCCCTCCACTTT
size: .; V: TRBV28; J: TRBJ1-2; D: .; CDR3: CASGSGYGYTF; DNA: TGTGCCAGCGGGTCGGGCTATGGCTACACCTTC
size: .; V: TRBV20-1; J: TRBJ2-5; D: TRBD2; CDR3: CSAPVAGGIETQYF; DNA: TGCAGTGCCCCTGTGGCGGGAGGAATAGAGACCCAGTACTTC
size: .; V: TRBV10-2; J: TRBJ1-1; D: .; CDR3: CASRRTVTEEAFF; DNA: TGCGCCAGCAGACGGACGGTCACTGAGGAAGCTTTCTTT
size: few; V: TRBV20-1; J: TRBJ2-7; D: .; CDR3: CSVPKPDGSSYEQYF; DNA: TGCAGTGTCCCTAAGCCCGATGGGAGCTCCTACGAGCAGTACTTC
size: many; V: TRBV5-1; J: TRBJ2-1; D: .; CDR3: CASSLVAGPYNEQFF; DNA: TGCGCCAGCAGCTTGGTGGCGGGACCCTACAATGAGCAGTTCTTC
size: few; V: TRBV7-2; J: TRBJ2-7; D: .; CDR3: CASSPSAGSKYEQYF; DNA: TGTGCCAGCAGCCCATCCGCGGGCAGCAAATACGAGCAGTACTTC
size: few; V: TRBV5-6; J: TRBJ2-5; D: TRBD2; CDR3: CASSHGRGRTVERETQYF; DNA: TGTGCCAGCAGCCACGGGAGGGGTCGGACAGTCGAGCGGGAGACCCAGTACTTC
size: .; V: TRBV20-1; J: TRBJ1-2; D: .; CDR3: CSARTGGYGYTF; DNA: TGCAGTGCTAGGACGGGGGGCTATGGCTACACCTTC
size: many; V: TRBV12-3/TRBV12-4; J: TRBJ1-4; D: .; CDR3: CASSTGTAEKLFF; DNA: TGTGCCAGCAGTACCGGGACCGCAGAAAAACTGTTTTTT
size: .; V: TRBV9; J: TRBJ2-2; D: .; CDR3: CASSVVGRPNTGELFF; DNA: TGTGCCAGCAGCGTAGTGGGGAGACCGAACACCGGGGAGCTGTTTTTT
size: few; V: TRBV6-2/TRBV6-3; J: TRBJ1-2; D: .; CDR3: CASSYSRSGYTF; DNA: TGTGCCAGCAGTTACTCTCGCTCCGGCTACACCTTC
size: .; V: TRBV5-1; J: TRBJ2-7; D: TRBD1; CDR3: CASSLNPVGTVYEQYF; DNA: TGCGCCAGCAGCTTGAACCCAGTCGGGACAGTCTACGAGCAGTACTTC
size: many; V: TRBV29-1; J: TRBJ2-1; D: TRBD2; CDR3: CSVTGTSAYNEQFF; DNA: TGCAGTGTGACGGGGACTAGCGCGTACAATGAGCAGTTCTTC
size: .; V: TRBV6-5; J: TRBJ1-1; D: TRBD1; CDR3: CASSYAGTGEAFF; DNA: TGTGCCAGCAGTTACGCCGGGACAGGTGAAGCTTTCTTT
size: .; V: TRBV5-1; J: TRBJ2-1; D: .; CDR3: CASSHNGEQFF; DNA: TGCGCCAGCAGCCATAACGGTGAGCAGTTCTTC
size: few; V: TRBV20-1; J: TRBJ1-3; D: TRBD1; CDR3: CSAGDRGKGNTIYF; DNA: TGCAGTGCTGGGGACAGGGGTAAAGGAAACACCATATATTTT